This T cell receptor beta chain was captured in a study of T-cell memory formation after mild COVID-19. CDR3 length equals 14 residues. CDR1 is DFQATT, CDR2 SNEGSKA, per germline (reference sequence). The V gene lost 8 bases and the J gene lost 5 bases, with 19 bases spanning the gap. MiXCR, applied by TCRdb to the 5' RACE reads, yields one record per CDR3 protein. The repertoire includes over 500,000 distinct CDR3 sequences, about 18% of them detected once, and around 7.8% sits in the top ten. Points from the study as a whole: Unconfirmed was the SARS-CoV-2 specificity of second-wave clones that peaked on day 37.

This clonotype appeared a few times. The antigen is undetermined. This sequence joins TRBV20-1 and TRBJ1-5; no firm D call. This TCR came from an adult woman who had mild COVID-19 (a few samples of this study predate the infection). Cell type and time point are not known. Sequenced sample: PBMCs or a T cell subset sorted from them (not recorded which). The CDR3 coding sequence is TGCAGTACTCAATTGGGAGGGAAGGATCAGCCCCAGCATTTT. Translation: CSTQLGGKDQPQHF.